These 30 T cell receptor beta chains were all obtained from the same sample, sequenced in a study of shared clonotypes between healthy human individuals. Only in-frame clones appear in the TCRdb table, and some are missing; sequencing was by immunoSEQ multiplex PCR. The table lists under 1,100,000 clones, around 76% of them singletons, with approximately 1.5% in the top ten. Input material: memory CD4+ T cells sorted from blood. Subset denoted: CD45RA-negative fraction. The receptors originated from a man in his late teens or twenties in good health.

J is TRBJ1-6 and V is TRBV19, with 8 bases fitting TRBD1. Germline lookup yields CDR1 LNHDA and CDR2 SQIVND (reference sequence). The CDR3 consists of 17 residues. The junction had 10 bases not matched to a gene; V was cut back by 5 bases and J by 4 bases. This CDR3 is CASSSIQGAPYNSPLHF. The DNA for the CDR3 is TGTGCCAGTAGTTCTATTCAGGGGGCGCCTTATAATTCACCCCTCCACTTT.

V gene TRBV5-6 combines with J gene TRBJ2-2; 7 nucleotides align to TRBD1. The CDR3 sequence is 18 residues long. V dropped 0 bases and J dropped 2; count of bases not matched to a gene: 10. Germline values: CDR1 SGHDT, CDR2 YYEEEE. CDR3 nucleotides: TGTGCCAGCAGCTTGGTGGGTTATGGGACAGTTAACACCGGGGAGCTGTTTTTT. As protein: CASSLVGYGTVNTGELFF.

This clone was seen repeatedly, ten times or more. V gene TRBV16 combines with J gene TRBJ1-5, with D perhaps matching TRBD1 (6 bases). V lost 5 bases, J lost 0 bases, and 11 bases lay in between. Germline V lookup: CDR1 KGHSY, CDR2 FQNENV. This CDR3 has 15 amino acids. CDR3 in amino acids: CASSRYRDSNQPQHF. The CDR3 DNA reads TGTGCCAGCAGCAGATACAGGGATAGCAATCAGCCCCAGCATTTT.

This clone was counted a few times. The chain links TRBV29-1 to TRBJ1-2; no clear D gene. This CDR3 is built from 12 residues. The germline V gene encodes CDR1 SQVTM and CDR2 ANQGSEA. The V gene lost 3 bases and the J gene lost 8 bases, with 13 bases spanning the gap. CDR3 amino acids: CSVDVGRRGYTF. The CDR3 DNA sequence: TGCAGCGTTGATGTGGGAAGGAGGGGCTACACCTTC.

The V call is TRBV7-2, the J call TRBJ1-3; 7 bases fit TRBD1. Trimming removed 6 bases from V and 2 bases from J; junction bases left unmatched: 4. CDR1 is SGHTA, CDR2 FQGNSA, per germline. The CDR3 totals 14 residues. The CDR3 is CASSSGQAGNTIYF. The CDR3, as DNA: TGTGCCAGCAGTTCCGGACAGGCTGGAAACACCATATATTTT.

The gene calls are TRBV5-4 and TRBJ2-7, with 10 nucleotides matching TRBD2. J lost 3 bases, V lost 5 bases, and 8 bases had no gene match. The CDR3 length is 15 residues. Per germline, CDR1 SGHNT and CDR2 YYREEE (reference sequence). The CDR3 DNA reads as TGTGCCAGCAGTGCTCCTAGCGGGGGAGTCTACGAGCAGTACTTC. Translating it yields CASSAPSGGVYEQYF.

The chain joins TRBV6-5 to TRBJ2-7; 11 nucleotides align to TRBD2. The CDR3 spans 15 residues. The germline CDR1 and CDR2 sequences are MNHEY and SVGAGI. The V gene end was trimmed by 8 bases and the J gene end by 2 bases; junction bases not matched to a gene: 8. The CDR3 sequence: CASSKGLAETYEQYF. The CDR3 DNA reads TGTGCCAGCTCAAAGGGACTAGCGGAAACCTACGAGCAGTACTTC.

The chain has TRBV7-3 and TRBJ2-7; D perhaps matches TRBD2 (7 bases). Per germline, CDR1 SGHTA and CDR2 FQGTGA. CDR3 length equals 14 residues. Trimming pared 5 bases from V and 1 base from J, leaving 12 bases between. CDR3 sequence (DNA): TGTGCCAGCAGCCCTAGGGGGGGATCCTACGAGCAGTACTTC. It is translated as CASSPRGGSYEQYF.

The V gene is TRBV11-1, the J gene TRBJ2-5; no reliable D call. The CDR3 consists of 13 residues. With 1 base removed from V and 1 base from J, the gap between germline ends came to 4 bases. CDR1 is SGHAT and CDR2 is FQDESV in the germline V gene (reference sequence). CDR3 sequence reads: CASSLGIQETQYF. The DNA for the CDR3 is TGTGCCAGCAGCTTAGGGATCCAAGAGACCCAGTACTTC. Full variable domain (outside the CDR3, taken from reference TRBV11-1 and TRBJ2-5): EAEVAQSPRYKITEKSQAVAFWCDPISGHATLYWYRQILGQGPELLVQFQDESVVDDSQLPKDRFSAERLKGVDSTLKIQPAELGDSAMYLCASSLGIQETQYFGPGTRLLVL.

This chain links TRBV5-4 with TRBJ1-4, with 8 bases that match TRBD1. There are 16 residues in the CDR3. From germline, CDR1 is SGHNT and CDR2 YYREEE (reference sequence). V was pared by 4 bases and J by 0 bases, with 5 bases of the junction left unmatched. As DNA, the CDR3 is TGTGCCAGCAGCCCAGGGACAGGCCCAACTAATGAAAAACTGTTTTTT. Protein: CASSPGTGPTNEKLFF.

The chain carries TRBV7-9 and TRBJ1-4; D not resolved. Trimming removed 5 bases from V and 6 bases from J, with 16 bases in between. The CDR3 extends over 15 amino acids. CDR1 is SEHNR, CDR2 FQNEAQ, per germline (reference sequence). The CDR3 region has the DNA TGTGCCAGCAGCACAGAGGGCTGGCTATATGAAAAACTGTTTTTT. Its protein product is CASSTEGWLYEKLFF.

V and J are TRBV5-4 and TRBJ1-1; possible D gene TRBD1, 6 bases. The CDR3 runs 17 residues. CDR1 is SGHNT, CDR2 YYREEE, per germline (reference sequence). Between the trimmed V and J ends, which lost 4 bases and 4 bases, there was a span of 23 bases. The CDR3 DNA is TGTGCCAGCAGCCGCCCCGGACAGACTGGCGATCGCACTGAAGCTTTCTTT. Protein: CASSRPGQTGDRTEAFF.

The rearrangement uses TRBV10-3 and TRBJ1-5, with TRBD1 as a possible D gene (6 bases). The CDR3 runs to 13 residues. V was trimmed by 2 bases and J by 4 bases, leaving 6 bases between them. From germline, CDR1 is ENHRY and CDR2 SYGVKD. Written as DNA, the CDR3 is TGTGCCATCAGTGAGCAGGGGAATCAGCCCCAGCATTTT. Protein sequence: CAISEQGNQPQHF.

Details on this clone: This sample includes further DNA sequences coding for the same CDR3. V and J are TRBV5-1 and TRBJ2-2; D not certain. The CDR3 is made up of 15 amino acids. Germline loops: CDR1 SGHRS, CDR2 YFSETQ. The germline V and J ends were trimmed by 0 bases and 0 bases, with 6 bases remaining between them. The CDR3 here is CASSLELANTGELFF. CDR3 in DNA: TGCGCCAGCAGCTTGGAGCTAGCGAACACCGGGGAGCTGTTTTTT.

This sequence joins TRBV11-2 and TRBJ2-2, with D perhaps matching TRBD2 (5 bases). Germline-derived CDR1 and CDR2 are SGHAT and FQNNGV. This CDR3 has 15 residues. The V end was cut by 5 bases, the J end by 6 bases, with 16 bases between. The CDR3 spells CASSITLPGSGELFF. The CDR3 bases are TGTGCCAGCAGCATCACTCTCCCGGGATCCGGGGAGCTGTTTTTT.

To note about this clone: Different DNA sequences within this sample yield the same CDR3. The J gene is TRBJ2-7, the V gene TRBV10-3, with D uncertain. The germline gives CDR1 ENHRY, CDR2 SYGVKD. V was shortened by 6 bases and J by 1 base, with 7 bases between the two germline ends. CDR3 size: 12 residues. CDR3 DNA sequence: TGTGCCATCAGCCCCGGGTCCTACGAGCAGTACTTC. Amino acid sequence: CAISPGSYEQYF.

The chain employs TRBV10-3 and TRBJ2-1, with 15 bases aligning to TRBD2. V lost 8 bases to trimming and J lost 9 bases; unmatched junction nucleotides: 5. This CDR3 is 14 amino acids long. CDR1 and CDR2 (germline): ENHRY, SYGVKD. The CDR3 loop reads CAIGLAGGKSEQFF. CDR3 in DNA: TGTGCCATCGGACTAGCGGGGGGGAAGAGTGAGCAGTTCTTC.

This clone occurred once. The chain recombines TRBV5-1 with TRBJ2-7; 7 nucleotides agree with TRBD1. J gave up 5 bases and V 4 bases, and 9 bases lay outside the gene matches. From germline, CDR1 is SGHRS and CDR2 YFSETQ. The CDR3 is made up of 14 amino acids. The CDR3 is CASSRDRAINEQYF. CDR3 in DNA: TGCGCCAGCAGCAGAGACAGGGCAATCAACGAGCAGTACTTC.

The rearrangement joins TRBV6-5 to TRBJ1-6; D uncertain. This CDR3 is 15 amino acids long. Germline V gives CDR1 MNHEY, CDR2 SVGAGI. V was pared by 0 bases and J by 7 bases, with 10 bases between. CDR3 in amino acids: CASSYSIGRNSPLHF. The CDR3 region has the DNA TGTGCCAGCAGTTACTCGATAGGCCGAAATTCACCCCTCCACTTT.

The chain uses TRBV4-1 and TRBJ1-4, with a possible D match to TRBD1 (6 bases). The ends were cut back, 1 base at V and 7 bases at J, with 13 bases in the middle. The CDR3 has 15 residues. In germline, CDR1 is MGHRA, CDR2 YSYEKL. In DNA, the CDR3 is TGCGCCAGCAGCCAAGGAGGGGGGGGCGCTGAAAAACTGTTTTTT. Its translation: CASSQGGGGAEKLFF.

A note on this clone: The conserved final phenylalanine or tryptophan is absent from the CDR3, which likely points to a read error. Because the CDR3's place on the DNA is in doubt, the DNA is left out and the CDR3 is given as listed by TCRdb. The chain recombines TRBV1 with TRBJ1-3. TRBV1 is flagged as a pseudogene. The CDR3 totals 9 residues, both ends included. CDR3 sequence reads: CTSEGPFGG.

V usage is TRBV28 and J usage is TRBJ1-1; weak D call: TRBD1 (5 bases). CDR1 is MDHEN and CDR2 is SYDVKM in the germline V gene. CDR3 length: 13 amino acids. V lost 6 bases to trimming and J lost 4 bases, with 12 bases between them. CDR3 coding DNA: TGTGCCAGCAGGCTACAGGTTAGCACTGAAGCTTTCTTT. Encoded protein: CASRLQVSTEAFF.

The chain links TRBV29-1 to TRBJ2-6, with D uncertain. Germline-derived CDR1 and CDR2 are SQVTM and ANQGSEA. Trimming left V 6 bases short and J 3 bases short, with 6 bases between. The CDR3 extends over 12 amino acids. CDR3 nucleotides: TGCAGCGTCCGACGTGGGGCCAACGTCCTGACTTTC. Its translation: CSVRRGANVLTF.

The chain has TRBV19 and TRBJ2-1; 7 nucleotides line up with TRBD2. This CDR3 comprises 17 residues. The trim removed 3 bases at V and 1 base at J, leaving 9 bases unmatched. CDR1 is LNHDA and CDR2 is SQIVND in the germline V gene (reference sequence). CDR3 protein: CASSIGRTSDSYNEQFF. DNA for the CDR3: TGTGCCAGTAGTATCGGCCGAACTAGCGATTCCTACAATGAGCAGTTCTTC. Variable domain in full (rest from reference TRBV19 and TRBJ2-1): DGGITQSPKYLFRKEGQNVTLSCEQNLNHDAMYWYRQDPGQGLRLIYYSQIVNDFQKGDIAEGYSVSREKKESFPLTVTSAQKNPTAFYLCASSIGRTSDSYNEQFFGPGTRLTVL.

The chain has TRBV18 and TRBJ2-1; D is undetermined. The CDR3 spans 14 residues. CDR1 and CDR2 from the germline V gene are KGHSH and LQKENI. Deletions cut 3 bases from V and 4 bases from J, with 10 bases between. CDR3 DNA sequence: TGTGCCAGCTCACCGCCGAATACGTACAATGAGCAGTTCTTC. It codes for CASSPPNTYNEQFF.

For this clone: The sample has other DNA sequences that encode this CDR3 too. The chain links TRBV29-1 to TRBJ2-1, with D perhaps TRBD1 (5 bases). Trimming pared 4 bases from V and 5 bases from J, leaving 9 bases between. Germline V gene data show CDR1 as SQVTM and CDR2 as ANQGSEA. The CDR3 length is 12 residues. This CDR3 is CSVGQGHNEQFF. The DNA of the CDR3 is TGCAGCGTTGGCCAGGGCCACAATGAGCAGTTCTTC.

This clone is a singleton in its sample. The same CDR3 is also encoded by other DNA sequences in this sample. This rearrangement joins TRBV6-1 to TRBJ2-7; the match to TRBD1 covers 7 bases. The CDR3 runs 13 residues. Losses at the gene ends were 5 bases for V and 3 bases for J; bases not matched to a gene: 4. Germline V gene data show CDR1 as MNHNS and CDR2 as SASEGT. The DNA for the CDR3 is TGTGCCAGCAGTCCTGGGACAGTCTACGAGCAGTACTTC. This gives the protein CASSPGTVYEQYF.

The table lists this clone with a few counts. Other DNA sequences from this sample encode an identical CDR3 as well. The V gene is TRBV11-2, the J gene TRBJ2-7; D ambiguous. The CDR3 totals 13 residues. V dropped 1 base and J dropped 3 bases, with 7 bases sitting between them. Germline V gives CDR1 SGHAT, CDR2 FQNNGV. The CDR3 sequence: CASSLGVLYEQYF. The CDR3 region has the DNA TGTGCCAGCAGCTTAGGGGTCCTCTACGAGCAGTACTTC.

This clone was observed once. The chain recombines TRBV7-9 with TRBJ2-1, with 15 bases lining up with TRBD2. The germline V gene has CDR1 SEHNR and CDR2 FQNEAQ (reference sequence). The CDR3 is 19 amino acids. After removal of 3 bases from V and 6 bases from J, the junction contained 12 bases not matched to a gene. The CDR3 here is CASSFSAGTSGRLGNEQFF. The CDR3 nucleotides read TGTGCCAGCAGCTTTAGTGCGGGGACTAGCGGGAGGCTCGGCAATGAGCAGTTCTTC. The complete variable domain, with remaining parts taken from reference TRBV7-9 and TRBJ2-1, reads DTGVSQNPRHKITKRGQNVTFRCDPISEHNRLYWYRQTLGQGPEFLTYFQNEAQLEKSRLLSDRFSAERPKGSFSTLEIQRTEQGDSAMYLCASSFSAGTSGRLGNEQFFGPGTRLTVL.

The chain is built from TRBV28 and TRBJ1-3; the D is unclear. V was trimmed by 2 bases and J by 0 bases, leaving 8 bases between them. Germline assignment: CDR1 MDHEN and CDR2 SYDVKM. CDR3 length equals 15 residues. The CDR3 bases are TGTGCCAGCAGTTTACCCACGTTCTCTGGAAACACCATATATTTT. Its protein is CASSLPTFSGNTIYF.